Described below is a single T cell receptor beta chain sequence and its context. CDR3 size: 18 residues. The trim removed 4 bases at V and 8 bases at J, leaving 13 bases unmatched. The V gene's germline CDR1 is SGHRS and CDR2 YFSETQ. This record belongs to a study of T-cell reconstitution after alpha-beta-depleted transplantation in children. This sample's TCRbeta library carried unique molecular identifier barcodes. One entry per CDR3 protein, called by TCRdb with MiXCR from the PCR reads. The table lists hundreds of thousands of distinct CDR3 sequences, roughly a tenth of them singletons, with about 4.3% in the top ten.

The chain has TRBV5-1 and TRBJ2-2; 14 bases align to TRBD2. The sample here was PBMCs from the stem cell graft donor, taken from the stem cell graft. This receptor was obtained from a human donor who donated a stem cell graft to a child with acute myeloid leukemia. CDR3 loop: CASSPPGLAGVVTGELFF. As DNA, the CDR3 is TGCGCCAGCAGCCCACCGGGACTAGCGGGAGTCGTTACAGGGGAGCTGTTTTTT.